The sequence of this T cell receptor beta chain was determined in a study of T cells in women clearing cervical HPV infection. Germline loops: CDR1 GTSNPN, CDR2 SVGIG (reference sequence). The CDR3 spans 14 residues. V shed 5 bases and J 8 bases; nucleotides not matched to a gene: 10. Using immunoSEQ multiplex PCR, the repertoire was profiled, and TCRdb retains in-frame clones only, with some absent. The sample table sets out roughly 24,000 clones. As for this clone: The CDR3 end lies 3 residues beyond the end of the read and is filled in from the germline J gene.

The clonotype comes from a woman between 18 and 75 years old with a cervical HPV16 infection that either progressed to CIN3+ or cleared (not recorded which). This chain links TRBV30 with TRBJ1-3; 9 nucleotides align to TRBD1. The sequenced sample was blood buffy coat. This CDR3 is CAWSRDRVSDTIYF. The covered CDR3 bases are TGTGCCTGGTCTAGGGACAGGGTATCTGACACC.